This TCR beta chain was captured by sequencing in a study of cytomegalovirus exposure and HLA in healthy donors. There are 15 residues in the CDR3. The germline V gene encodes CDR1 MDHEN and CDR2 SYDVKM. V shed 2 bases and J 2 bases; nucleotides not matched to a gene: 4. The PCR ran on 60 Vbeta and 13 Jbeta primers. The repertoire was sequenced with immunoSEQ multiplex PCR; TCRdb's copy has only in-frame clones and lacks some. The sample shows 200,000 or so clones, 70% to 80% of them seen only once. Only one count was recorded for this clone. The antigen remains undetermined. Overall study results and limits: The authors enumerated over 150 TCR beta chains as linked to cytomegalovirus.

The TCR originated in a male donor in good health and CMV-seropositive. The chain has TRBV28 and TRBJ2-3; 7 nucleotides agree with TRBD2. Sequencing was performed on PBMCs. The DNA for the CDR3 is TGTGCCAGCAGTTTAGTGGGAGGGACCACAGATACGCAGTATTTT. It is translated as CASSLVGGTTDTQYF.